This T cell receptor beta chain was observed in a study of T cell changes during pregnancy in multiple sclerosis. This CDR3 spans 17 amino acids. In germline, CDR1 is SEHNR, CDR2 FQNEAQ (reference sequence). Unmatched junction bases numbered 18, after V lost 5 bases and J lost 6 bases. Libraries were prepared by immunoSEQ multiplex PCR; TCRdb keeps only in-frame clonotypes and omits some of them. This repertoire shows 35,000 to 50,000 clones, around 90% found once; its top ten account for less than 1.5%. The chain couples TRBV7-9 to TRBJ1-2; 7 bases are shared with TRBD1. This clonotype originated in a female donor with multiple sclerosis, enrolled in a pregnancy study. The sequencing used CD4+ T cells from peripheral blood mononuclear cells, collected in the second trimester of pregnancy. The DNA of the CDR3 is TGTGCCAGCAGCCCCCCGGGACAGACCTTCCTCGGGGATGGCTACACCTTC. Protein: CASSPPGQTFLGDGYTF.